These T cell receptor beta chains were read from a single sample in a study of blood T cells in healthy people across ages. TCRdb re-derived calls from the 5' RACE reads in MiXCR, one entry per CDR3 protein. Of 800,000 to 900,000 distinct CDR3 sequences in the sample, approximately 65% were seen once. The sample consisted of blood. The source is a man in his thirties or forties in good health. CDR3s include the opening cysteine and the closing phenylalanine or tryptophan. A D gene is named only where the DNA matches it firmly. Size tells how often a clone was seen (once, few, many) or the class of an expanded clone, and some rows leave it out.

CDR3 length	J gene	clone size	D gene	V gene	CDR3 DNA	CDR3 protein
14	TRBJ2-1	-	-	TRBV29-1	TGCAGCGTTGAAGTCCTGCAGGGCCCCAATGAGCAGTTCTTC	CSVEVLQGPNEQFF
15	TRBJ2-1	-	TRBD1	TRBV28	TGTGCCAGCAGGCCCGCCGGGACAGGAAACAATGAGCAGTTCTTC	CASRPAGTGNNEQFF
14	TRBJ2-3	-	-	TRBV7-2	TGTGCCAGCAGCTTAGAGTCCTACACAGATACGCAGTATTTT	CASSLESYTDTQYF
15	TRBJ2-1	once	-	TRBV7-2	TGTGCCAGCAGCCGACAGGGAGGAAACTACAATGAGCAGTTCTTC	CASSRQGGNYNEQFF
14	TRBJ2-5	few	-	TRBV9	TGTGCCAGCAGCGTAGGTGGGGCCGTGGGGACCCAGTACTTC	CASSVGGAVGTQYF
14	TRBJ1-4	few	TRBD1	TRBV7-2	TGTGCCAGCAGCGAGGACAGGGGGAATGAAAAACTGTTTTTT	CASSEDRGNEKLFF
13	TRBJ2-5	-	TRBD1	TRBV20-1	TGCAGTGCTGGACAGGGGGGTGGAGAGACCCAGTACTTC	CSAGQGGGETQYF
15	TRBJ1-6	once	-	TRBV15	TGTGCCACCAGCAGAGAGCGCAGGGACAATTCACCCCTCCACTTT	CATSRERRDNSPLHF
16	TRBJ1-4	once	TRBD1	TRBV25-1	TGTGCCAGCAGCGGGCTCCGAGACAGGGGAGGTGAAAAACTGTTTTTT	CASSGLRDRGGEKLFF
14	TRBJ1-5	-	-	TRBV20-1	TGCAGTGCTAGTACCAGGGTGGGTGAACAGCCCCAGCATTTT	CSASTRVGEQPQHF
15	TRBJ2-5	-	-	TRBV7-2	TGTGCCAGCTCCACGGAATGGATGTCACAAGAGACCCAGTACTTC	CASSTEWMSQETQYF
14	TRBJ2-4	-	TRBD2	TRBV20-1	TGCAGTGCCCCTCCCGGGACTAGCCAAAACATTCAGTACTTC	CSAPPGTSQNIQYF
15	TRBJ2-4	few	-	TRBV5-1	TGCGCCAGCAGCTTGATGCAGGGTGCTGGAAACATTCAGTACTTC	CASSLMQGAGNIQYF
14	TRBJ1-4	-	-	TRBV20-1	TGCAGTGCTAGAGTTCTGGGAGGTGATGAAAAACTGTTTTTT	CSARVLGGDEKLFF
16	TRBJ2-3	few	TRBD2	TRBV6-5	TGTGCCAGCAGTAGACTAGCGGGGGGGAGCACAGATACGCAGTATTTT	CASSRLAGGSTDTQYF
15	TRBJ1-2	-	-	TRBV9	TGTGCCAGCAGCGGCCCCGGAGAGATGAACTATGGCTACACCTTC	CASSGPGEMNYGYTF
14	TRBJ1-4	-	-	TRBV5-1	TGCGCCAGCAGATCTGACAGAGCTAATGAAAAACTGTTTTTT	CASRSDRANEKLFF
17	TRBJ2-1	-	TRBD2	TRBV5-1	TGCGCCAGCAGCTTGTACCTAGCGGGGGACTCCTACAATGAGCAGTTCTTC	CASSLYLAGDSYNEQFF
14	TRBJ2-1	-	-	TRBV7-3	TGTGCCAGCAGTACCCCAGTGCCAGGGGCCGGGCAGTTCTTC	CASSTPVPGAGQFF
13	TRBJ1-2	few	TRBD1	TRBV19	TGTGCCAGTAGGGGACAGGAAGTCTATGGCTACACCTTC	CASRGQEVYGYTF
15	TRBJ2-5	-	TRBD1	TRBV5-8	TGTGCCAGCAGACCCACTGGACAGGGCGGAGAGACCCAGTACTTC	CASRPTGQGGETQYF
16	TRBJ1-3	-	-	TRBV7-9	TGTGCCAGCAGCCGTCCCGGACGGATCTCTGGAAACACCATATATTTT	CASSRPGRISGNTIYF
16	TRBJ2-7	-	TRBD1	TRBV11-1	TGTGCCAGCAGCTTAGTCGGACAGGGGAGCTCCTACGAGCAGTACTTC	CASSLVGQGSSYEQYF
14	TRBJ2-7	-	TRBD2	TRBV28	TGTGCCAGCAGTTTGCGGGGGGCAACCTACGAGCAGTACTTC	CASSLRGATYEQYF
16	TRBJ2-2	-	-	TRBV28	TGTGCCAGCAGTTACTACAGGGCCAGGAACACCGGGGAGCTGTTTTTT	CASSYYRARNTGELFF
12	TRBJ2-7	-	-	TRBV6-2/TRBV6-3	TGTGCCAGCAAGACTAGTATCCACGAGCAGTACTTC	CASKTSIHEQYF
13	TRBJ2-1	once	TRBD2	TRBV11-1	TGTGCCAGCAGCCGCGGGAGGGCTAACGAGCAGTTCTTC	CASSRGRANEQFF
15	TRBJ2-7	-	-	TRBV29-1	TGCAGCGTTGAACTCCCCTTACAGGGCTCCTACGAGCAGTACTTC	CSVELPLQGSYEQYF